This TCR beta chain was profiled in a study of CD8+CD57+ T cells in acquired aplastic anemia. The CDR3 extends over 13 amino acids. Germline V gives CDR1 MNHEY, CDR2 SVGEGT. Trimming at V came to 6 bases and at J to 5 bases, leaving 6 bases not matched to a gene. Profiles of TCR beta VDJ and CDR3 were generated from a genomic DNA template. Using its own MiXCR run on the reads, TCRdb lists one record per CDR3 protein. This sample has tens of thousands of distinct CDR3 sequences, with 60% to 70% found just once. Patients chosen for sequencing had CD8+CD57+ cells that had expanded, as shown by flow cytometry.

The sequence was collected from a human donor with aplastic anemia. The chain couples TRBV6-2 or TRBV6-3 to TRBJ2-7, with 8 bases lining up with TRBD1. Input material: sorted CD4+, CD8+, or CD8+CD57+ T cells (not recorded which) from PBMCs. CDR3 nucleotide sequence: TGTGCCAGCAGGAGGGACAGGATTCACGAGCAGTACTTC. It codes for CASRRDRIHEQYF.